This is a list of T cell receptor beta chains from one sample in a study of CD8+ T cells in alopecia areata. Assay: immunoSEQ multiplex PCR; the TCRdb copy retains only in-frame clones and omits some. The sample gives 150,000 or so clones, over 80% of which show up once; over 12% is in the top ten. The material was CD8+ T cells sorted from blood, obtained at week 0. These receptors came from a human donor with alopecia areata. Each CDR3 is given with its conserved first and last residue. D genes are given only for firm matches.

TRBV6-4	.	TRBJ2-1	TGTGCCAGCAGTGACCCCGGTAATGAGCAGTTCTTC	CASSDPGNEQFF
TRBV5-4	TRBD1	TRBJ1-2	TGTGCCAGCAGTCTACAGGGGGCGCGGGGCTACACCTTC	CASSLQGARGYTF
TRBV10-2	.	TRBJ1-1	TGCGCCAGCAGGACCGGGTCTAGGGACACTGAAGCTTTCTTT	CASRTGSRDTEAFF
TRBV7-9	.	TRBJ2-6	TGTGCCAGCAGCTCCTGGAGCTCTGGGGCCAACGTCCTGACTTTC	CASSSWSSGANVLTF
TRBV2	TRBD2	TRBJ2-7	TGTGCCAGCAGTTTCGAGCCGGGACTATCCTACGAGCAGTACTTC	CASSFEPGLSYEQYF
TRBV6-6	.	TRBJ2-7	TGTGCCAGCAGTTACTTTACAGGGAATGGCTACGAGCAGTACTTC	CASSYFTGNGYEQYF
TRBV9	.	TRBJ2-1	TGTGCCAGCAGCGTAGGAGGGGGAGGCCACAATGAGCAGTTCTTC	CASSVGGGGHNEQFF
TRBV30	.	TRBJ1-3	TGTGCCTGGAGTAAGGGCTCTGGAAACACCATATATTTT	CAWSKGSGNTIYF
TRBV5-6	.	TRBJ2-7	TGTGCCAGCAGCTTAGGGACTTCAACCTACGAGCAGTACTTC	CASSLGTSTYEQYF
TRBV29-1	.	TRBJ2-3	TGCAGCGTTGAGGCCCGCACAGATACGCAGTATTTT	CSVEARTDTQYF
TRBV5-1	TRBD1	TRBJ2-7	TGCGCCACCGCACCGGGACAGGGGTCTTACGAGCAGTACTTC	CATAPGQGSYEQYF
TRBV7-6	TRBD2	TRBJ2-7	TGTGCCAGCAGCTCCGAATCGGGAGGGCCTTCCTACGAGCAGTACTTC	CASSSESGGPSYEQYF